This TCR beta chain was found in a study of a mutant IDH1 vaccine in newly diagnosed glioma. Assay used: immunoSEQ multiplex PCR; TCRdb lists only in-frame clones, some missing. The data contain around 53,000 clones, roughly 88% of them singletons. This clone has only one observation. Time point noted: baseline, week 1 (first vaccination visit). The treatment: pre-vaccination baseline after standard-of-care therapy. Germline loops: CDR1 SGDLS, CDR2 YYNGEE. The length of the CDR3 is 14 residues. The germline V and J ends were trimmed by 3 bases and 6 bases, with 16 bases remaining between them. Source: PBMCs, taken from a glioma patient treated with radiotherapy, temozolomide or both. The clonotype originates from a man in his forties or fifties with glioma. The chain is built from TRBV9 and TRBJ2-7; D perhaps matches TRBD1 (6 bases). The CDR3 coding sequence is TGTGCCAGCAGCGGGGGGCTTACTAGGGGCGAGCAGTACTTC. This encodes CASSGGLTRGEQYF.